The rows below give T cell receptor beta chains drawn from one sample of a study of control samples from healthy donors and cancer patients. Measured with immunoSEQ multiplex PCR; TCRdb has only the in-frame clones, and not every one. The repertoire has tens of thousands of clones, around 82% of them found once; the top ten carry around a fifth. Sequencing was done on a sample of PBMCs. These receptors all stem from a woman aged 55-70 years with lung cancer. Both conserved end residues are part of each CDR3. D genes are given only for firm matches. The size of a clone is reported for some rows only, either as once, few or many, or as a class for expanded clones.

TRBV7-9	13	TRBD1	TRBJ1-1	.	TGTGCCAGCAGACCGACAGGGGGCGAAGCAGCTTTCTTT	CASRPTGGEAAFF
TRBV9	14	.	TRBJ2-1	.	TGTGCCAGCAGCGTGACCACTCCCGTCTATGAGCAGTTCTTC	CASSVTTPVYEQFF
TRBV4-1	19	.	TRBJ2-1	.	TGCGCCAGCAGCCAAGTCGGCTTAGGAGGGGGACAGCCTGACAATGAGCAGTTCTTC	CASSQVGLGGGQPDNEQFF
TRBV3-1/TRBV3-2	15	.	TRBJ2-7	.	TGTGCCAGCAGTCAAGGGGGGGGAGGATCCTACGAGCAGTACTTC	CASSQGGGGSYEQYF
TRBV6-5	15	.	TRBJ1-1	.	TGTGCCAGCAGTTACTCGATATGGGAGAACACTGAAGCTTTCTTT	CASSYSIWENTEAFF
TRBV18	16	TRBD1	TRBJ1-2	.	TGTGCCAGCTCACCCTCCGGGACAGGGACTAACTATGGCTACACCTTC	CASSPSGTGTNYGYTF
TRBV19	16	TRBD2	TRBJ2-2	.	TGTGCCAGTAGTATCCTGCTGGCGGGAGGGCCCGGGGAGCTGTTTTTT	CASSILLAGGPGELFF
TRBV11-1	15	.	TRBJ1-1	.	TGTGCCAGCAGCCCACACACCTCAACGAACACTGAAGCTTTCTTT	CASSPHTSTNTEAFF
TRBV27	13	.	TRBJ2-1	.	TGTGCCAGCAGACCGCACGCCTACAATGAGCAGTTCTTC	CASRPHAYNEQFF
TRBV10-2	15	.	TRBJ1-2	.	TGCGCCAGCAGTGAAGGGGGACGGGGTATTGCTGGCTACACCTTC	CASSEGGRGIAGYTF
TRBV29-1	13	TRBD1	TRBJ2-1	few	TGCAGCGTAGACAGGGTCTGGGACAATGAGCAGTTCTTC	CSVDRVWDNEQFF
TRBV5-1	16	.	TRBJ2-3	.	TGCGCCAGCAGCTCCCCCCGGGGGCGCCTCACAGATACGCAGTATTTT	CASSSPRGRLTDTQYF
TRBV18	12	.	TRBJ2-7	.	TGTGCCAGCTCACCACGGGATGACGAGCAGTACTTC	CASSPRDDEQYF
TRBV19	15	TRBD1	TRBJ2-6	.	TGTGCCAGTAGTTTAGGGGGCAGTGGGGCCAACGTCCTGACTTTC	CASSLGGSGANVLTF
TRBV4-2	15	.	TRBJ1-5	.	TGTGCCAGCAGCCAAGGGGCAGGGAGCAATCAGCCCCAGCATTTT	CASSQGAGSNQPQHF
TRBV24-1	13	.	TRBJ1-1	.	TGTGCCACCAGTGATGGGGGGTACGGAGAAGCTTTCTTT	CATSDGGYGEAFF
TRBV20-1	13	.	TRBJ1-1	.	TGCAGTGCTAGTGTGACCGGGGGCCAACAAGCTTTCTTT	CSASVTGGQQAFF
TRBV5-4	16	TRBD2	TRBJ2-7	.	TGTGCCAGCAGCGCCGGGACTAGCGGGAGAGCCTACGAGCAGTACTTC	CASSAGTSGRAYEQYF
TRBV18	16	.	TRBJ1-5	.	TGTGCCAGCTCACCGGTTGCACGGGCTGCAGATCAGCCCCAGCATTTT	CASSPVARAADQPQHF
TRBV7-3	12	.	TRBJ2-2	.	TGTGCCAGCAGCTCCGTAACCGGGGAGCTGTTTTTT	CASSSVTGELFF
TRBV6-5	14	TRBD1	TRBJ1-1	.	TGTGCCAGCAGGCCCAGGGGGCTGGGCACTGAAGCTTTCTTT	CASRPRGLGTEAFF
TRBV7-3	12	.	TRBJ2-2	.	TGTGCCAGCAGCTCTAACACCGGGGAGCTGTTTTTT	CASSSNTGELFF
TRBV6-6	14	.	TRBJ1-2	.	TGTGCCAGCAGTTCCAGTACAGGGAACTATGGCTACACCTTC	CASSSSTGNYGYTF
TRBV2	15	.	TRBJ2-1	.	TGTGCCAGCAGATTACAGGGAGGATCCTACAATGAGCAGTTCTTC	CASRLQGGSYNEQFF
TRBV5-1	16	TRBD1	TRBJ1-1	.	TGCGCCAGCAGCTTTAACGGTCACAGGGGAAACACTGAAGCTTTCTTT	CASSFNGHRGNTEAFF
TRBV7-6	13	.	TRBJ1-5	.	TGTGCCAGCAGCTTATGGGAAAACCAGCCCCAGCATTTT	CASSLWENQPQHF
TRBV7-3	14	.	TRBJ2-2	few	TGTGCCAGCAGCTCGGGACCGAACACCGGGGAGCTGTTTTTT	CASSSGPNTGELFF
TRBV4-2	18	TRBD1	TRBJ2-7	.	TGTGCCAGCAGCCAACGACAGGGAATAGGCGCCGGGTCCTACGAGCAGTACTTC	CASSQRQGIGAGSYEQYF
TRBV7-6	15	TRBD2	TRBJ2-7	.	TGTGCCAGTAGCTTGGGAGGCGGGGGGGCCTACGAGCAGTACTTC	CASSLGGGGAYEQYF
TRBV3-1/TRBV3-2	13	.	TRBJ1-5	.	TGTGCCAGCAGCCAAGTCGGAGGCCAGCCCCAGCATTTT	CASSQVGGQPQHF
TRBV11-1	12	.	TRBJ2-5	few	TGTGCCAGCCGCAGGGACCAAGAGACCCAGTACTTC	CASRRDQETQYF
TRBV10-3	13	.	TRBJ1-6	.	TGTGCCTTAAGGGGATTGGGCGATTCACCCCTCCACTTT	CALRGLGDSPLHF
TRBV18	14	TRBD1	TRBJ2-7	.	TGTGCCAGCTCACAGGGGGCTTCGACCTACGGGCAGTACTTC	CASSQGASTYGQYF
TRBV19	13	TRBD1	TRBJ1-1	once	TGTGCCAGTCGCCCGGACAGGCTCACTGAAGCTTTCTTT	CASRPDRLTEAFF
TRBV3-1/TRBV3-2	13	.	TRBJ2-2	.	TGTGCCAGCAGCCACAGGAGGCCCGGGGAGCTGTTTTTT	CASSHRRPGELFF
TRBV24-1	13	.	TRBJ2-3	once	TGTGCCACCAGCGGCGTCGGGGGAGATACGCAGTATTTT	CATSGVGGDTQYF
TRBV5-6	16	TRBD1	TRBJ2-2	.	TGTGCCAGCAGCCCCCCGACAGGGGGAAGACCCGGGGAGCTGTTTTTT	CASSPPTGGRPGELFF
TRBV18	16	.	TRBJ1-5	.	TGTGCCAGCTCACCACGTCAGGGGCCTAGCAATCAGCCCCAGCATTTT	CASSPRQGPSNQPQHF
TRBV6-4	14	.	TRBJ1-2	.	TGTGCCAGCAGTGAAGGAGAGGGCCTCTATGGCTACACCTTC	CASSEGEGLYGYTF
TRBV11-2	15	TRBD2	TRBJ2-7	.	TGTGCCAGCAGCTTTATGGGGGGGAGCACCTACGAGCAGTACTTC	CASSFMGGSTYEQYF
TRBV24-1	14	TRBD1	TRBJ2-1	.	TGTGCCACCAGTGACCCGACAGGGGACAATGAGCAGTTCTTC	CATSDPTGDNEQFF
TRBV27	12	.	TRBJ1-5	.	TGTGCCAGCCAACAGGGAAATCGGCCCCAGCATTTT	CASQQGNRPQHF
TRBV15	14	.	TRBJ1-2	few	TGTGCCACCAGCGGAAGGGTTGGTATCGGTGGCTACACCTTC	CATSGRVGIGGYTF
TRBV9	17	.	TRBJ2-6	.	TGTGCCAGCAGCCCCCGGGACCGAACCTCTGGGGCCAACGTCCTGACTTTC	CASSPRDRTSGANVLTF
TRBV27	16	.	TRBJ1-1	.	TGTGCCAGCAGTTTATCAGGGCAGGGGACGAACACTGAAGCTTTCTTT	CASSLSGQGTNTEAFF
TRBV18	16	.	TRBJ1-6	.	TGTGCCAGCTCACCTACACCCAGCTCCTATAATTCACCCCTCCACTTT	CASSPTPSSYNSPLHF
TRBV5-1	17	TRBD1	TRBJ2-6	.	TGCGCCAGCAGCAGGACAGGTGACAACTCTGGGGCCAACGTCCTGACTTTC	CASSRTGDNSGANVLTF
TRBV9	17	.	TRBJ2-3	.	TGTGCCAGCAGCGTAGGGTCTTGGCGGGTAGGCACAGATACGCAGTATTTT	CASSVGSWRVGTDTQYF